This TCR beta chain was recorded in a study of PD-L1 blockade in urothelial cancer. Study details: Bladder-origin urothelial cancer in males covered twenty-five of 29 patients.

Synthetic TCR analog templates were spiked into each PCR. Assay: immunoSEQ multiplex PCR; the TCRdb copy retains only in-frame clones and omits some. The sample holds tens of thousands of clones, about 85% seen once. The CDR3 is 13 amino acids. Per germline, CDR1 LNHNV and CDR2 YYDKDF (reference sequence). Trimming took off 1 base at V and 6 bases at J, with 9 bases between the two ends. This sequence was found in a woman in her seventies with urothelial cancer. This chain uses TRBV15 with TRBJ1-1; TRBD1 is a possible D gene (5 bases). The sequenced sample was PBMCs, obtained around atezolizumab (anti-PD-L1) treatment. The CDR3: CATSRVRDSEAFF. The CDR3 region has the DNA TGTGCCACCAGCAGAGTCAGGGACTCTGAAGCTTTCTTT.